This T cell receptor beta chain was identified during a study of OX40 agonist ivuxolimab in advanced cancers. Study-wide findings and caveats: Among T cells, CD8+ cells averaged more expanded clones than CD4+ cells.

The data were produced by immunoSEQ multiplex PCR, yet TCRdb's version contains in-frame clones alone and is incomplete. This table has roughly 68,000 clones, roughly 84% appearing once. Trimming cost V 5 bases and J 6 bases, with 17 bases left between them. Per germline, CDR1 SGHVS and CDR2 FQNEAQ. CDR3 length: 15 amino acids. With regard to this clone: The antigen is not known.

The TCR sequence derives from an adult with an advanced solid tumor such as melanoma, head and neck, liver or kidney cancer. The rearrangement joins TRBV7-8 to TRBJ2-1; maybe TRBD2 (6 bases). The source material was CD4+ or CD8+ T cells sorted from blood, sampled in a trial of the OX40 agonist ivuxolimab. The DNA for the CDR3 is TGTGCCAGCAGCCCGCGGGACCCCGCGGGCAATGAGCAGTTCTTC. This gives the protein CASSPRDPAGNEQFF.